A single sample gave rise to the 17 T cell receptor beta chains below, sequenced in a study of blood T cell repertoires in COVID-19 (dated by TCRdb to 2019 to 2021). Library prep was done by the immunoSEQ multiplex PCR assay. Imported from immuneACCESS, the table was reduced by TCRdb to in-frame sequences with V and J called. These copies leave out some clones; in studies compared against another copy, an unresolved V gene accounts for under half, and the cause of the remainder is not known. The sample table shows around 300,000 clones, and approximately 88% are seen once. Over 4.5% of the sample goes to the ten largest clones. The source material was PBMCs or T cells enriched from blood (not recorded which). These TCRs come from a man aged 30-40 years who had recovered from COVID-19.

The chain employs TRBV5-1 and TRBJ2-7, with 9 bases matching TRBD1. The CDR3 is made up of 17 amino acids. Germline CDR1 reads SGHRS; CDR2 reads YFSETQ. After removal of 0 bases from V and 2 bases from J, the junction contained 9 bases not matched to a gene. The CDR3 is CASSLVGGDRDTYEQYF. DNA of the CDR3: TGCGCCAGCAGCTTGGTAGGTGGGGACAGGGATACCTACGAGCAGTACTTC.

The chain uses TRBV18 and TRBJ1-5; 8 nucleotides align to TRBD1. This CDR3 spans 15 amino acids. CDR1 is KGHSH and CDR2 is LQKENI in the germline V gene. Unmatched junction bases numbered 9, after V lost 6 bases and J lost 5 bases. CDR3 sequence reads: CASSPTGAVDQPQHF. The CDR3 nucleotides are TGTGCCAGCTCCCCGACAGGGGCCGTGGATCAGCCCCAGCATTTT.

The J gene is TRBJ1-5, the V gene TRBV6-5; 9 nucleotides agree with TRBD1. CDR1 is MNHEY, CDR2 SVGAGI, per germline. The CDR3 has 13 residues. The junction had 2 bases not matched to a gene; V was cut back by 5 bases and J by 6 bases. For the CDR3, the DNA is TGTGCCAGCAGTACGGACAGGGGTCAGCCCCAGCATTTT. This codes for CASSTDRGQPQHF.

J is TRBJ2-5 and V is TRBV10-3, with TRBD2 matching over 10 bases. Losses at the gene ends were 3 bases for V and 5 bases for J; bases not matched to a gene: 9. Germline V gene sequence: CDR1 ENHRY, CDR2 SYGVKD. The CDR3 covers 16 residues. CDR3 region: CAISDQQRGGLETQYF. The CDR3 DNA sequence: TGTGCCATCAGTGACCAACAGCGGGGGGGCCTGGAGACCCAGTACTTC.

The CDR3 loop reads CAISPRGEWTEAFF. CDR3 bases: TGTGCCATCAGTCCCCGGGGGGAGTGGACTGAAGCTTTCTTT. The chain links TRBV10-3 to TRBJ1-1; tentatively, D is TRBD1 (5 bases). V gave up 5 bases and J gave up 5 bases, with 15 bases separating them. The germline gives CDR1 ENHRY, CDR2 SYGVKD. CDR3 length: 14 residues.

The genes are TRBV5-1 and TRBJ2-3; D is ambiguous. CDR1 is SGHRS and CDR2 is YFSETQ in the germline V gene. V was cut by 4 bases and J by 4 bases, with 13 bases left in between. CDR3 length: 14 residues. The CDR3 sequence: CASSPTPNSDTQYF. CDR3 in DNA: TGCGCCAGCAGCCCCACACCGAATTCAGATACGCAGTATTTT.

This chain connects TRBV6-5 to TRBJ1-3; no reliable D call. This CDR3 has 15 residues. Germline V gene lookup returns CDR1 MNHEY and CDR2 SVGAGI. V lost 7 bases, J lost 0 bases, and 13 bases lay in between. In nucleotides, the CDR3 is TGTGCCAGCATCGTGACTGGCAACTCTGGAAACACCATATATTTT. Amino acids: CASIVTGNSGNTIYF.

The chain couples TRBV29-1 to TRBJ2-1, with 13 bases identical to TRBD2. This CDR3 is built from 16 residues. Looked up from germline, CDR1 is SQVTM and CDR2 is ANQGSEA. After removal of 4 bases from V and 1 base from J, the junction contained 4 bases not matched to a gene. CDR3 residues: CSVARTSGGSYNEQFF. The CDR3 DNA reads TGCAGCGTTGCAAGGACTAGCGGGGGATCCTACAATGAGCAGTTCTTC.

The J gene is TRBJ1-4, the V gene TRBV18, with 8 positions matching TRBD1. The CDR3 runs to 14 residues. CDR1 KGHSH and CDR2 LQKENI come from the germline V gene. J was trimmed by 7 bases and V by 2 bases; bases with no gene match: 3. The CDR3 loop reads CASSPTGGGEKLFF. CDR3 nucleotide sequence: TGTGCCAGCTCACCAACAGGGGGAGGTGAAAAACTGTTTTTT.

The chain's CDR3 is CASSLGQETQYF. In nucleotides, the CDR3 is TGTGCCAGCAGCTTAGGTCAGGAGACCCAGTACTTC. This chain joins TRBV11-3 and TRBJ2-5; D unclear. CDR1 SGHNT and CDR2 YENEEA come from the germline V gene. There are 12 residues in the CDR3. V was trimmed by 1 base and J by 5 bases, leaving 5 bases between them.

The V and J genes are TRBV5-4 and TRBJ1-3, with TRBD1 matching 8 bases. The CDR3 loop spans 15 amino acids. The germline V gene has CDR1 SGHNT and CDR2 YYREEE (reference sequence). V gave up 4 bases and J gave up 3 bases; unmatched junction bases: 6. CDR3 in amino acids: CASSPSTGGGNTIYF. CDR3 nucleotides: TGTGCCAGCAGCCCCTCCACAGGGGGTGGAAACACCATATATTTT. The entire variable domain, with the rest obtained from reference TRBV5-4 and TRBJ1-3, is as follows: ETGVTQSPTHLIKTRGQQVTLRCSSQSGHNTVSWYQQALGQGPQFIFQYYREEENGRGNFPPRFSGLQFPNYSSELNVNALELDDSALYLCASSPSTGGGNTIYFGEGSWLTVV.

This rearrangement joins TRBV2 to TRBJ2-3, with 7 bases aligning to TRBD2. From germline, CDR1 is SNHLY and CDR2 FYNNEI. The CDR3 consists of 15 residues. After removal of 7 bases from V and 0 bases from J, the junction contained 7 bases not matched to a gene. CDR3: CASNLLATSTDTQYF. DNA of the CDR3: TGTGCCAGCAACCTACTAGCGACTAGCACAGATACGCAGTATTTT.

The rearrangement uses TRBV10-3 and TRBJ2-2; TRBD1 agrees at 11 bases. Germline CDR1 reads ENHRY; CDR2 reads SYGVKD. V shed 5 bases, J shed 6 bases, and the junction held 2 bases outside the gene matches. The CDR3 sequence is 14 residues long. The CDR3 sequence is CAISTGQGAGELFF. The CDR3 region has the DNA TGTGCCATCAGTACGGGACAGGGGGCCGGGGAGCTGTTTTTT.

This clone was recorded a few times. J is TRBJ1-1 and V is TRBV19; 10 nucleotides align to TRBD1. The CDR3 runs 11 residues. Germline assignment: CDR1 LNHDA and CDR2 SQIVND (reference sequence). After removal of 9 bases from V and 6 bases from J, the junction contained 1 base not matched to a gene. The chain's CDR3 is CASGQGAEAFF. The CDR3 DNA reads TGTGCCAGCGGACAGGGGGCTGAAGCTTTCTTT. The full variable domain, with the rest looked up from reference TRBV19 and TRBJ1-1, is DGGITQSPKYLFRKEGQNVTLSCEQNLNHDAMYWYRQDPGQGLRLIYYSQIVNDFQKGDIAEGYSVSREKKESFPLTVTSAQKNPTAFYLCASGQGAEAFFGQGTRLTVV.

The rearrangement joins TRBV28 to TRBJ1-4; a possible D gene is TRBD1 (6 bases). The germline gives CDR1 MDHEN, CDR2 SYDVKM. Between the trimmed V and J ends, which lost 6 bases and 4 bases, there was a span of 15 bases. The CDR3 has 15 residues. CDR3 nucleotides: TGTGCCAGCAGCTCCGTTGACAGGAGTAATGAAAAACTGTTTTTT. Its protein product is CASSSVDRSNEKLFF. The complete variable domain, with remaining parts taken from reference TRBV28 and TRBJ1-4, reads DVKVTQSSRYLVKRTGEKVFLECVQDMDHENMFWYRQDPGLGLRLIYFSYDVKMKEKGDIPEGYSVSREKKERFSLILESASTNQTSMYLCASSSVDRSNEKLFFGSGTQLSVL.

V gene TRBV10-2 combines with J gene TRBJ1-6; D ambiguous. The CDR3 spans 14 residues. The germline V gene encodes CDR1 WSHSY and CDR2 SAAADI. The V end was cut by 7 bases, the J end by 7 bases, with 14 bases between. CDR3 DNA sequence: TGCGCCAGCACCTTGGACGGGAGCAATTCACCCCTCCACTTT. It translates to CASTLDGSNSPLHF.

The V call is TRBV5-6, the J call TRBJ2-7; TRBD2 matches 7 bases. V was pared by 3 bases and J by 4 bases, with 10 bases of the junction left unmatched. The CDR3 is 15 residues long. Germline assignment: CDR1 SGHDT and CDR2 YYEEEE. The CDR3 loop is CASSSLYAGDYEQYF. As DNA, the CDR3 is TGTGCCAGCAGCTCCCTTTACGCGGGAGATTACGAGCAGTACTTC.